This T cell receptor beta chain was captured in a study of T cells after yellow fever vaccination. CDR3 length equals 17 residues. The junction had 12 bases not matched to a gene; V was cut back by 4 bases and J by 2 bases. CDR1 and CDR2 from the germline V gene are DFQATT and SNEGSKA (reference sequence). With regard to this clonotype: Antigen unknown.

Study results and caveats: A small proportion of clonotypes was detected in both the CD4 and CD8 compartments.

One entry per CDR3 protein, called by TCRdb with MiXCR from the 5' RACE reads. This sample has some 110,000 distinct CDR3 sequences, with around 7.7% found just once. Here the sequenced sample was CD4+ T cells sorted from PBMCs, taken 9 to 11 days after the first yellow fever vaccination. The receptor's source is a man younger than 35 who received the YFV17D yellow fever vaccine. The chain has TRBV20-1 and TRBJ2-3, with TRBD2 identical over 10 bases. The CDR3 DNA is TGCAGTGCTACCCTAGCGGGGGCTATCCAACTCACAGATACGCAGTATTTT. Encoded protein: CSATLAGAIQLTDTQYF.